The subject of this entry is one T cell receptor beta chain. Profiled with immunoSEQ multiplex PCR; TCRdb holds only in-frame clones, not every one. The table lists about 610,000 clones, approximately 90% of them singletons. This sample is drawn from a study of shared T cell receptors in the human thymus. CDR1 SGHDN and CDR2 FVKESK come from the germline V gene. V was clipped by 0 bases and J by 15 bases; unmatched bases: 9. The CDR3 loop spans 14 amino acids. These sequences were also reported in another study, on human thymus T cells. That source reports: The thymus was resected at corrective cardiac surgery. Within thymic and blood repertoires, V and J gene usage appeared to be biased.

This receptor was taken from a boy under two years old with a congenital heart defect. What was sequenced was thymocytes. The chain carries TRBV14 and TRBJ2-1; 9 nucleotides align to TRBD2. The CDR3 DNA reads TGTGCCAGCAGCCAAGATACCGGCGGGAGGGCCTGGTTCTTC. Amino acids: CASSQDTGGRAWFF.